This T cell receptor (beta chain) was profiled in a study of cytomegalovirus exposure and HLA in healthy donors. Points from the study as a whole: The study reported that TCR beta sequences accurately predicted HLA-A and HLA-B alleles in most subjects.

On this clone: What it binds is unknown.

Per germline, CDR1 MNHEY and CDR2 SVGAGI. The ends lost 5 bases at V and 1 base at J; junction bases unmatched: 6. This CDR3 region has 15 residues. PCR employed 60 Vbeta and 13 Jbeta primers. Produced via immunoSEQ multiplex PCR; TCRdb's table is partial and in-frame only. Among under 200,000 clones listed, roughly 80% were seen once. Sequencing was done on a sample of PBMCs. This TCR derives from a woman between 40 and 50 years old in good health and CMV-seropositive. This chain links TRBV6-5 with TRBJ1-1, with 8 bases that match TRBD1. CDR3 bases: TGTGCCAGCAGTATCCAGGGGGCCCCGAACACTGAAGCTTTCTTT. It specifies CASSIQGAPNTEAFF.